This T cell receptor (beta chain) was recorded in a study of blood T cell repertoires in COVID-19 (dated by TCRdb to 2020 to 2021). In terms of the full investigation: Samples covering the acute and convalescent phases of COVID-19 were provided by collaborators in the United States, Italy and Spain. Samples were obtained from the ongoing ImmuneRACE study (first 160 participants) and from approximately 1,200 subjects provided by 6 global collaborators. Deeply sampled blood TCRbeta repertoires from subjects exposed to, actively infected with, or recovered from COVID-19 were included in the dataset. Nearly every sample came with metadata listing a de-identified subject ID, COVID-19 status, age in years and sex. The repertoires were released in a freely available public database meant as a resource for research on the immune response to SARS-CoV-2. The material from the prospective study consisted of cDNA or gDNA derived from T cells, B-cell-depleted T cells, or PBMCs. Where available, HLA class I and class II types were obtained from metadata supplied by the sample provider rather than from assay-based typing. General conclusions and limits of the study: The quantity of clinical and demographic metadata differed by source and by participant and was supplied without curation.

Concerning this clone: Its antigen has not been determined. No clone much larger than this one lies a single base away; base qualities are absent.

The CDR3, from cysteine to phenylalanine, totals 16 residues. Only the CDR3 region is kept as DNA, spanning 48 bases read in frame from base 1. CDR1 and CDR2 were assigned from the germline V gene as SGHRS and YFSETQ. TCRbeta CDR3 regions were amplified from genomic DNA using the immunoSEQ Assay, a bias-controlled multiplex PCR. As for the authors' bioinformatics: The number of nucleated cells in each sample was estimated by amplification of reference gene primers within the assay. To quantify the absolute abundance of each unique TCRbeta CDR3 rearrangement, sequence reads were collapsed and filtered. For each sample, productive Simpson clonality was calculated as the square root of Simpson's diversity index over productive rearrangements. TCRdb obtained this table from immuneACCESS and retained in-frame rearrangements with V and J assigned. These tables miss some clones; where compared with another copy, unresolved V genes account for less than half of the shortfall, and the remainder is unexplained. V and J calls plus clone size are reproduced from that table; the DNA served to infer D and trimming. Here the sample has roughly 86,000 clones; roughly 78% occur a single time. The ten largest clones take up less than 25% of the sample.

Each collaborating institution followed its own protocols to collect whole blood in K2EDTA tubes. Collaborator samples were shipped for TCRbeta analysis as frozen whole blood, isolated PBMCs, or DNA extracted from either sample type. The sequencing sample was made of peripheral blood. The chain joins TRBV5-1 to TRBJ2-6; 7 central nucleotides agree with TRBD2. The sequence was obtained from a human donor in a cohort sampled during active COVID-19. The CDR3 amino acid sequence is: CPPSGAGGRGANVLTF. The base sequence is TGCCCCCCCAGCGGCGCCGGGGGGAGGGGGGCCAACGTCCTGACTTTC.